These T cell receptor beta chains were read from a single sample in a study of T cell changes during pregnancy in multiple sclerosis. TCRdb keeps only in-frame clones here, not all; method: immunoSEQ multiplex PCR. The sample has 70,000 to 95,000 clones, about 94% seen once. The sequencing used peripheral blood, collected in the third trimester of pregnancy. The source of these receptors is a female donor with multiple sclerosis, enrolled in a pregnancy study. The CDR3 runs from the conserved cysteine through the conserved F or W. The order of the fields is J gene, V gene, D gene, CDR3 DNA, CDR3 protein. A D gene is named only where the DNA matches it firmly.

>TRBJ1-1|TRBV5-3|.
TGTGCCAGAAGCTTGCCGGGAACCGAAGCTTTCTTT
CARSLPGTEAFF
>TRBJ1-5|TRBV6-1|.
TGTGCCAGCAGTGCGCAAGCCTCTTATAGCAATCAGCCCCAGCATTTT
CASSAQASYSNQPQHF
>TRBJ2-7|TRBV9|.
TGTGCCAGCAGCCGGGACTTAGGTTGGGAGCAGTACTTC
CASSRDLGWEQYF
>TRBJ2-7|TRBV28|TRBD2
TGTGCCAGCAGTTCCCTAGCGGGAACCTACGAGCAGTACTTC
CASSSLAGTYEQYF
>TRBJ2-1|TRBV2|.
TGTGCCAGCAGTGAACGAATAACCTACGACAATGAGCAGTTCTTC
CASSERITYDNEQFF
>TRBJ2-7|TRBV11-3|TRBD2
TGTGCCAGCAGCCTTGCTAGCGGGAGCCCCTACGAGCAGTACTTC
CASSLASGSPYEQYF
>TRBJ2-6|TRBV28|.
TGTGCCAGCAGCAAGATTCAGTCTGGGGCCAACGTCCTGACTTTC
CASSKIQSGANVLTF
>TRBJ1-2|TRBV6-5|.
TGTGCCAGCAGTTACTCGCGACAGTTCTATGGCTACACCTTC
CASSYSRQFYGYTF
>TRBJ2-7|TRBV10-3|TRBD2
TGTGCCATCAGGAACCCCGGGACTAGTGGGGCCTACGAGCAGTACTTC
CAIRNPGTSGAYEQYF
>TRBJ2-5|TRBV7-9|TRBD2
TGTGCCAGCAGCTCTAGCGGGAGTGAGACCCAGTACTTC
CASSSSGSETQYF
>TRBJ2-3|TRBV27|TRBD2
TGTGCCAGCAGTTTATGGGGACTACGCACAGATACGCAGTATTTT
CASSLWGLRTDTQYF
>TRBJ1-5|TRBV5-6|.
TGTGCCAGCAGCCGCGGACAGTATCAGCCCCAGCATTTT
CASSRGQYQPQHF
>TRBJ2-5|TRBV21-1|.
TGTGCCAGCAGCCCAGTGGACAGGGAGCCTCAAGAGACCCAGTACTTC
CASSPVDREPQETQYF
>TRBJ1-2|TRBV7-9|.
TGTGCCAGCAGCTTTGCCGTAGGGGAGGGCGACTATGGCTACACCTTC
CASSFAVGEGDYGYTF
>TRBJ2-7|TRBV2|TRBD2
TGTGCCAGCCATAGCGGGCCGGCTTACTACGAGCAGTACTTC
CASHSGPAYYEQYF
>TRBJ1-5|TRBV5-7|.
TGTGCCAGCAGCTTGGTACACCTTAGCAATCAGCCCCAGCATTTT
CASSLVHLSNQPQHF
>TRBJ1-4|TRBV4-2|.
TGTGCCAGCAGCCAAGGTGGGCCGAATGAAAAACTGTTTTTT
CASSQGGPNEKLFF